This TCR beta chain was identified during a study of STAT5B mutations in CD4+ large granular lymphocyte leukemia. The repertoire was sequenced with immunoSEQ multiplex PCR; TCRdb's copy has only in-frame clones and lacks some. The table records nearly 35,000 clones, 68% of them present only once. Deletions cut 1 base from V and 5 bases from J, with 2 bases between. Germline CDR1 is LGHNA and CDR2 is YSLEER. The CDR3 contains 11 residues. Comment on this clone: Its antigen is not known. The same CDR3 also results from other DNA sequences found in this sample.

Study outcomes and limitations: Top patient clones used TRBV06 genes more often: 8/27 versus 2/35 in controls. Without putative leukemic clones, patient CD4-sorted repertoires remained more clonal than healthy CD4+ repertoires.

Healthy controls were blood donor buffy coats. The rearrangement joins TRBV4-3 to TRBJ1-2; D is undetermined. The sequence derives from a human donor in good health. The sequenced sample consisted of CD4+ T cells from blood buffy coats. The chain's CDR3 is CASSQGYGYTF. The CDR3 nucleotides are TGCGCCAGCAGCCAAGGGTATGGCTACACCTTC.